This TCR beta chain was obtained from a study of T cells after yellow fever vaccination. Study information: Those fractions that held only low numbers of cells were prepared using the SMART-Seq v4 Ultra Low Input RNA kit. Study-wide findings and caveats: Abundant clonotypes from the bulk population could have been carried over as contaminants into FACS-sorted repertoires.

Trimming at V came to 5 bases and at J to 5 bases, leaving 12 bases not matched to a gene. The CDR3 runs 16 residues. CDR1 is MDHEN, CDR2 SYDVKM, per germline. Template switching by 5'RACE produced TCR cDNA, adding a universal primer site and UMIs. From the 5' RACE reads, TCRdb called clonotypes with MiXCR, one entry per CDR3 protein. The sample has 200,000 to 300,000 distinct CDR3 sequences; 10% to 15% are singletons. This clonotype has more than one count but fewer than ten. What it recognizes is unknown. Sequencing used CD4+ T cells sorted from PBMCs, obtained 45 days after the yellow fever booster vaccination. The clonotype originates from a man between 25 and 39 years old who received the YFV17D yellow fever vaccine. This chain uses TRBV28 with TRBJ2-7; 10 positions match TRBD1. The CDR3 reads CASSPDRGHAGHEQYF. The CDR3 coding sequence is TGTGCCAGCAGTCCCGACAGGGGGCACGCTGGCCACGAGCAGTACTTC.